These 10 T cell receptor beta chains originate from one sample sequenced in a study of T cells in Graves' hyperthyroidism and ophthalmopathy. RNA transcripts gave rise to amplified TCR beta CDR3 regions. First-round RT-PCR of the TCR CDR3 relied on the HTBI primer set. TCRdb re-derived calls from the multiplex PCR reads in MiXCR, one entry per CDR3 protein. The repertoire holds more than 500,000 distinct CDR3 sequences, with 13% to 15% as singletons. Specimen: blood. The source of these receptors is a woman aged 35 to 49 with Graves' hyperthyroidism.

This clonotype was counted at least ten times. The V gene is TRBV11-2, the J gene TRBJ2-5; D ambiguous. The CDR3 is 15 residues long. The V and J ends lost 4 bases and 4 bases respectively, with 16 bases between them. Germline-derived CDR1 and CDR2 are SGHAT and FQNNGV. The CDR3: CASSSGIAPGETQYF. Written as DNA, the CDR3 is TGTGCCAGCAGCTCCGGAATTGCGCCGGGAGAGACCCAGTACTTC.

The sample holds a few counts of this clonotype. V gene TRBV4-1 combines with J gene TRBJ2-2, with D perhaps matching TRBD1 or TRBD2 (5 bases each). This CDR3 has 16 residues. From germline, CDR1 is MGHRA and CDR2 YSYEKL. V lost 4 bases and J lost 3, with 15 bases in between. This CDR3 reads CASSLYSGPDTGELFF. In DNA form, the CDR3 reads TGCGCCAGCAGCCTGTATTCGGGGCCCGACACCGGGGAGCTGTTTTTT.

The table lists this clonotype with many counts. The CDR3 loop reads CASSLQRTDTQYF. In nucleotides, the CDR3 is TGTGCCAGCAGTTTACAACGCACAGATACGCAGTATTTT. V gene TRBV2 combines with J gene TRBJ2-3; D call uncertain. This CDR3 region has 13 residues. Germline loops: CDR1 SNHLY, CDR2 FYNNEI. V lost 5 bases, J lost 1 base, and 7 bases lay in between.

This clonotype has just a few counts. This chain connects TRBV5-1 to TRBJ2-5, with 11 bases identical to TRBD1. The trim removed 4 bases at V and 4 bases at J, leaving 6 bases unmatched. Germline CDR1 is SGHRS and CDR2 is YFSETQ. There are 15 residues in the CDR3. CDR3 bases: TGCGCCAGCAGCGATGGACAGGGGGCATTAGAGACCCAGTACTTC. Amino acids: CASSDGQGALETQYF.

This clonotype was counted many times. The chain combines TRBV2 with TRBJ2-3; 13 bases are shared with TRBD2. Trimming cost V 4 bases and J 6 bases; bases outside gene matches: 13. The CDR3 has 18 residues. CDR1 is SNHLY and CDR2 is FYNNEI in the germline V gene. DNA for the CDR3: TGTGCCAGCAGTGTAACCCCACTAGCGGGAGGGCTCATCGATACGCAGTATTTT. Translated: CASSVTPLAGGLIDTQYF.

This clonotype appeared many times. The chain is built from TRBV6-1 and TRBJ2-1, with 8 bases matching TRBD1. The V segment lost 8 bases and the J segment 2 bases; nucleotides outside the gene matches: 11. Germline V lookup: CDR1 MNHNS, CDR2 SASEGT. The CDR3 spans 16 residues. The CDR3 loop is CASGGFGQGTYNEQFF. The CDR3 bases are TGTGCCAGCGGGGGCTTCGGACAGGGAACCTACAATGAGCAGTTCTTC.

The CDR3 DNA follows: TGTGCCAGCAGACAGGGACTCGGCTACACCTTC. Translated, it gives CASRQGLGYTF. The chain links TRBV19 to TRBJ1-2; the match to TRBD1 covers 7 bases. The CDR3 is made up of 11 amino acids. The germline gives CDR1 LNHDA, CDR2 SQIVND (reference sequence). J was trimmed by 8 bases and V by 9 bases; bases with no gene match: 6.

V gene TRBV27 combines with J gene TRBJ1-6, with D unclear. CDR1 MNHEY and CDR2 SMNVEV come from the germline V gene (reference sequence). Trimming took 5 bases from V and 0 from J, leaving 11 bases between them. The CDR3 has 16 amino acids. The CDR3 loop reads CASSAKKGSYNSPLHF. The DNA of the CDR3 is TGTGCCAGCAGTGCCAAAAAGGGCTCCTATAATTCACCCCTCCACTTT.

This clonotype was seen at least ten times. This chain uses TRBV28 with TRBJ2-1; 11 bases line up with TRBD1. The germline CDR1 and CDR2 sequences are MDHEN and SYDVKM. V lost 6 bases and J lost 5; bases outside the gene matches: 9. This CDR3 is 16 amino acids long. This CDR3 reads CASRPADRGPHNEQFF. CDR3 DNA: TGTGCCAGCAGGCCGGCGGACAGGGGGCCCCACAATGAGCAGTTCTTC.

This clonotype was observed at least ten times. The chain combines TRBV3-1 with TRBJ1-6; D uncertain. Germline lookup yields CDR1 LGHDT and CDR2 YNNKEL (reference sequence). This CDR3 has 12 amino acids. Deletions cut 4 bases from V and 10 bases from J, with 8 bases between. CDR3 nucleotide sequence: TGTGCCAGCAGCCTGTCTGGATCACCCCTCCACTTT. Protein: CASSLSGSPLHF. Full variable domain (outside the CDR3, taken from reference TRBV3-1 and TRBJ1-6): DTAVSQTPKYLVTQMGNDKSIKCEQNLGHDTMYWYKQDSKKFLKIMFSYNNKELIINETVPNRFSPKSPDKAHLNLHINSLELGDSAVYFCASSLSGSPLHFGNGTRLTVT.